This T cell receptor (beta chain) was identified in a study of T-cell reconstitution after alpha-beta-depleted transplantation in children. Regarding the study as a whole: A year post-transplant, T-cell counts and diversity derived mostly from newly produced T cells. Reportedly, alpha-beta T cells present about two months post-transplant originated from several hundred expanded clones of graft origin. Surviving thymic progenitors and recipient T cells were the source of high TCRbeta diversity at day 60 in some patients.

TCRbeta library construction was performed incorporating unique molecular identifiers. TCRdb recomputed calls from the PCR reads with MiXCR, one row per CDR3 protein. The repertoire holds around 90,000 distinct CDR3 sequences, with about a sixth as singletons. This clonotype was seen repeatedly, ten times or more. What it binds is not known. The CDR3 is made up of 14 amino acids. Unmatched junction bases numbered 2, after V lost 1 base and J lost 8 bases. The V gene is TRBV12-3 or TRBV12-4, the J gene TRBJ2-1, with 10 positions matching TRBD2. Sequencing was performed on PBMCs, mostly from graft donor cells, taken 180 days after TCRalphabeta/CD19-depleted stem cell transplant. This clonotype was sampled from a male patient aged 2-10 years who had a stem cell transplant for acute lymphoblastic leukemia, so the T cells may come from the graft donor. The CDR3 nucleotides read TGTGCCAGCAGTTTAGTAGCGGGGGGTTATGAGCAGTTCTTC. Translation: CASSLVAGGYEQFF.